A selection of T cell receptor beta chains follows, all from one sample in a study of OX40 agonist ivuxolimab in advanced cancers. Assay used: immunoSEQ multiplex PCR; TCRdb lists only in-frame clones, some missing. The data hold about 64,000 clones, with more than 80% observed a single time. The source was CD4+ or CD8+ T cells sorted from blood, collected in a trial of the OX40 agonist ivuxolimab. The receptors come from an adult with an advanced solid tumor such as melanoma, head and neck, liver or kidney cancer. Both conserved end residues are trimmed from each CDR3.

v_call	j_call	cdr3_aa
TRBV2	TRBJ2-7	ASGSGQTYEQY
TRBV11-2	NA	ASSPLDRFHYEQY
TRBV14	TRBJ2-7	ASSQAAGRYEQY
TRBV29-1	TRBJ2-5	SVGVAGAETQY
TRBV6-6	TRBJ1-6	ASSQGQLNSPLH
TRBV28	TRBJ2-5	ASSLQTGKGETQY
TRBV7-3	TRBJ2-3	ASSRGLAVTDTQY
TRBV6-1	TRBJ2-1	ASSPSGLRDEQF
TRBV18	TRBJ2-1	ASSPLEGGNNEQF
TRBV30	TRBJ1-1	AWSVQSSAPEAF
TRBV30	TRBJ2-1	AWSLHSTWEQF
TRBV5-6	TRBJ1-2	ASGQDNYGYT
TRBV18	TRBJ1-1	ASSPGLYTEAF
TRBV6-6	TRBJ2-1	ASSYNEQF
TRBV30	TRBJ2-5	AWGRDRGRETQY
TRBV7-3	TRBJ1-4	ASSPVKWTNEKLF
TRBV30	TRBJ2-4	AWSGEAKNIQY
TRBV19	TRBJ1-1	ASSVNLGARSAF
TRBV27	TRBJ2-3	ASTLDRTTDTQY
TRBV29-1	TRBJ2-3	SVRTAGGPQDTQY
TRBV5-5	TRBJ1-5	ASSPDGQPQH
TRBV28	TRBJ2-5	ASSFRTPETQY
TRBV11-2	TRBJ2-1	ASSTGGWGFGNEQF
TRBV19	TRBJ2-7	ASSLAGRGPYEQY
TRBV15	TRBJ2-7	ATSREGESE
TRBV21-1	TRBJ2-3	ASSQQRTSAYTDTQY
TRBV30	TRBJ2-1	AWSSPGTGSNEQF
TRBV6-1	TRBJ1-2	ASSVNTNYGYT
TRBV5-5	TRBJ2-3	ASSLGGSLTDTQY
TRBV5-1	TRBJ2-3	ASSWGGLTDTQY
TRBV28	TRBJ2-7	ASSFSLAGTATYEQY
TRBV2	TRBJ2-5	ASGQDQETQY
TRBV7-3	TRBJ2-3	ASSATGSPDTQY
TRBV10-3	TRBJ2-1	AISTSQGGEQF
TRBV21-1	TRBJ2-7	ASSKIPSKEDSSYEQY
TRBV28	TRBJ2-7	ASSPGLYVEQY
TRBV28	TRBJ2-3	ASSPPGQGGGYTQY
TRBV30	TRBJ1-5	AWKGQGAIQPQH
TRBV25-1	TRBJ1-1	ASTEEGYTEAF
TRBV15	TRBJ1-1	ATSREAGGTEAF
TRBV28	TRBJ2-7	ATGIGTVYEQY
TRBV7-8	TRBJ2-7	ASSLVGSGTRYEQY
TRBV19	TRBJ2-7	ATAGYSYEQY
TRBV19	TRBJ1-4	ASSIGREKLF
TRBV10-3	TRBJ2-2	AIRSDRGNTGELF
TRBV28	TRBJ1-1	ASRQQSSGYTEAF
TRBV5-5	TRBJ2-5	ASSLGLAGGETQY
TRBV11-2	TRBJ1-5	ASSLVGSHSNQPQH
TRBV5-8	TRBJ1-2	ASSLGFGRDTYGYT
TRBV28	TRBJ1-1	ASSLLGGAAEAF
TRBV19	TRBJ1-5	ASTNFIGTGLRPQH
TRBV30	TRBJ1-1	AWSPMGGNTEAF
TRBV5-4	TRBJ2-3	ASSLAGRTSTDTQY
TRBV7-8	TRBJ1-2	ASSPRGIGYGYT
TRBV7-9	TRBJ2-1	ASSRDNEQF
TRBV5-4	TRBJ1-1	ASRSGTGDTEAF
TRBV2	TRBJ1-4	ASSALTGLNEKLF
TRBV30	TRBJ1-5	AWSVQAQQPQH
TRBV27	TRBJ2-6	ASSSWGSGANVLT
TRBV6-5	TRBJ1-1	ASTGQGPTEAF